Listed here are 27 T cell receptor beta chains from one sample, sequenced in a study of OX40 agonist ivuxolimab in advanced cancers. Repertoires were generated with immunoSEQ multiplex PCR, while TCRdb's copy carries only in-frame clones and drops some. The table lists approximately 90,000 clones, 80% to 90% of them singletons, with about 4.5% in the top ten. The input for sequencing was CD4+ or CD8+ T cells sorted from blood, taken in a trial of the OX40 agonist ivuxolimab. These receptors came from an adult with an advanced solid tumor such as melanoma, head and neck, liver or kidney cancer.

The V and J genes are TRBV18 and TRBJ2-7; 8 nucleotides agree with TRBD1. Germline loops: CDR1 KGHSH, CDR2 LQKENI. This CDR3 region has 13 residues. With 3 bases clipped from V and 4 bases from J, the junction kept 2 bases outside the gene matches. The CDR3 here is CASSPQGAYEQYV. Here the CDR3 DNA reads TGTGCCAGCTCACCGCAGGGGGCATACGAGCAGTACGTC.

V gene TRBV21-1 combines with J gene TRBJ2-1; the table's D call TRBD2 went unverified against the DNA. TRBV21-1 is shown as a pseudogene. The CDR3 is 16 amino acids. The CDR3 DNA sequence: TGTGCCAGCAGCCAATGGTTGGGGAGCTCCTACAATGAGCAGTTCTTC. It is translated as CASSQWLGSSYNEQFF.

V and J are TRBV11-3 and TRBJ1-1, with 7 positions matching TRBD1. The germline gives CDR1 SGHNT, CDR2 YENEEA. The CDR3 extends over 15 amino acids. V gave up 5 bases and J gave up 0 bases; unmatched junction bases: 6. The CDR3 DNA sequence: TGTGCCAGCAGCGAAATGGGACAGATGAACACTGAAGCTTTCTTT. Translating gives CASSEMGQMNTEAFF.

The CDR3 reads CASRVGYEQYF. CDR3 sequence (DNA): TGTGCCAGCAGAGTAGGTTACGAGCAGTACTTC. This rearrangement joins TRBV2 to TRBJ2-7, with D unresolved. V lost 6 bases and J 4 bases, leaving 7 bases between the germline ends. Germline lookup yields CDR1 SNHLY and CDR2 FYNNEI. This CDR3 has 11 amino acids.

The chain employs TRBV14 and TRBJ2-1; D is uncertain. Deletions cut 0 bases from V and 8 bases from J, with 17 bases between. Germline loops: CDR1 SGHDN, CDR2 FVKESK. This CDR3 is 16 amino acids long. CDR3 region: CASSQDRREGLDEQFF. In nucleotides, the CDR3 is TGTGCCAGCAGCCAAGATCGAAGAGAAGGTCTCGATGAGCAGTTCTTC.

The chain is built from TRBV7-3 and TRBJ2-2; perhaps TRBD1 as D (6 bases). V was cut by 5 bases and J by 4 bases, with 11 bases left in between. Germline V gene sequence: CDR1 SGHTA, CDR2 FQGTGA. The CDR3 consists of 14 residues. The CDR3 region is CASSPDSATGELFF. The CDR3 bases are TGTGCCAGCAGCCCGGACAGCGCCACCGGGGAGCTGTTTTTT.

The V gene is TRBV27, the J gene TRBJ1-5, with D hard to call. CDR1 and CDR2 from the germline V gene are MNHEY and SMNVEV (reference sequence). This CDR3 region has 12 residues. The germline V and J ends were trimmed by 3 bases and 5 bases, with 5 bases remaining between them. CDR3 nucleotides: TGTGCCAGCAGTTTCCAGGATCAGCCCCAGCATTTT. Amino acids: CASSFQDQPQHF.

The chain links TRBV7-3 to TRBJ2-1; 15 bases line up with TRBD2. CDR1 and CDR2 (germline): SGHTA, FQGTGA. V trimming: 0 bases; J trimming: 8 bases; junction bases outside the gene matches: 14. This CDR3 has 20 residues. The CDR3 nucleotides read TGTGCCAGCAGCTTAACCGCCGGGACTAGCGGGAGGCTGCTGGCGTATGAGCAGTTCTTC. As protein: CASSLTAGTSGRLLAYEQFF.

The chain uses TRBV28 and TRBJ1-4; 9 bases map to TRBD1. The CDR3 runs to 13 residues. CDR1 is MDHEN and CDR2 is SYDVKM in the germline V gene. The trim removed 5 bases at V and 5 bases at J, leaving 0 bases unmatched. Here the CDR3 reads CASSGTGNEKLFF. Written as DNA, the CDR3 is TGTGCCAGCAGTGGGACAGGGAATGAAAAACTGTTTTTT.

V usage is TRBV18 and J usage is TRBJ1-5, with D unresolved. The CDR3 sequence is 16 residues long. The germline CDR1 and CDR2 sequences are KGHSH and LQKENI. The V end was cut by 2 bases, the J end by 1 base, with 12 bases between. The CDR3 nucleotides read TGTGCCAGCTCACCAGGAGACGGGAGGAGCAATCAGCCCCAGCATTTT. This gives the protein CASSPGDGRSNQPQHF.

DNA for the CDR3: TGCGCCAGCAGCTTGGAAGCTTCAAACACCGGGGAGCTGTTTTTT. It is translated as CASSLEASNTGELFF. The chain couples TRBV5-1 to TRBJ2-2; D gene unclear. The CDR3 contains 15 residues. Trimming removed 0 bases from V and 2 bases from J, with 8 bases in between. Germline V gene sequence: CDR1 SGHRS, CDR2 YFSETQ.

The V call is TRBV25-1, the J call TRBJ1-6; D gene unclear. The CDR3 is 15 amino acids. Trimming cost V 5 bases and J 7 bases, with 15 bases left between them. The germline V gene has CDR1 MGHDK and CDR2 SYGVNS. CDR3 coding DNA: TGTGCCAGCAGTAGGGAGGGTCACCGGAATTCACCCCTCCACTTT. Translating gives CASSREGHRNSPLHF.

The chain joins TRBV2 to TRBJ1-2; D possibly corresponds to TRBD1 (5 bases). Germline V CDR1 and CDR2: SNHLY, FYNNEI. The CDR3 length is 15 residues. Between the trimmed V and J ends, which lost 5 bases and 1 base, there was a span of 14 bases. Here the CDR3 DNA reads TGTGCCAGCAGTCGAGGGGTATCCAGTAACTATGGCTACACCTTC. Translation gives CASSRGVSSNYGYTF.

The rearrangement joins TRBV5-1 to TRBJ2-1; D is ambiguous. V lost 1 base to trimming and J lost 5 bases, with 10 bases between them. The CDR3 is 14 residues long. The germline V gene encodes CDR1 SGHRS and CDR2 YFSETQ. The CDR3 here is CASSLLYSDNEQFF. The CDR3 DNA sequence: TGCGCCAGCAGCTTGCTGTATTCCGACAATGAGCAGTTCTTC.

The CDR3 spells CASSDPGAGVTYNEQFF. The CDR3 nucleotides are TGCGCCAGCAGTGACCCTGGAGCGGGAGTAACCTACAATGAGCAGTTCTTC. V and J are TRBV10-1 and TRBJ2-1, with 8 bases lining up with TRBD2. Germline CDR1 is WNHNN and CDR2 is SYGVQD (reference sequence). The junction had 9 bases not matched to a gene; V was cut back by 3 bases and J by 2 bases. This CDR3 has 17 residues.

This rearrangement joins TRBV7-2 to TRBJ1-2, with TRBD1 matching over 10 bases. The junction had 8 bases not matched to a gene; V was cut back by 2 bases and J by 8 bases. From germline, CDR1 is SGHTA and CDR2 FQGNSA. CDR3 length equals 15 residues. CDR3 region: CASSLQGQGSLGYTF. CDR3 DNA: TGTGCCAGCAGCTTACAGGGACAGGGGTCTTTAGGCTACACCTTC.

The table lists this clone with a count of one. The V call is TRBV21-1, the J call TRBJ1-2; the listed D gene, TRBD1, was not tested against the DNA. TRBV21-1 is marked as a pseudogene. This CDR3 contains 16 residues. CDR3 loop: CASSSRDRGHNYGYTF. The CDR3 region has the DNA TGTGCCAGCAGCAGCCGGGACAGGGGGCATAACTATGGCTACACCTTC.

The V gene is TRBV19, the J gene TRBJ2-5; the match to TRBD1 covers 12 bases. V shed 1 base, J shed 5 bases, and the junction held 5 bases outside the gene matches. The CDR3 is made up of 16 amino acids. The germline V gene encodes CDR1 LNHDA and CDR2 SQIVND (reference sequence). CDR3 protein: CASSIGGTGGTETQYF. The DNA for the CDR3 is TGTGCCAGTAGTATAGGCGGGACAGGGGGCACGGAGACCCAGTACTTC.

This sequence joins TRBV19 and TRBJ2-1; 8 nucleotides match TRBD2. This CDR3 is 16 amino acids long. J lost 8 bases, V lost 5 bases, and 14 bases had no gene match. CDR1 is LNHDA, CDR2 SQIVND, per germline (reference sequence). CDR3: CASSPLAGTRVYEQFF. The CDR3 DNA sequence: TGTGCCAGTAGTCCGCTAGCGGGTACAAGGGTCTATGAGCAGTTCTTC. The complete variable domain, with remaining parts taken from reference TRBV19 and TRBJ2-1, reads DGGITQSPKYLFRKEGQNVTLSCEQNLNHDAMYWYRQDPGQGLRLIYYSQIVNDFQKGDIAEGYSVSREKKESFPLTVTSAQKNPTAFYLCASSPLAGTRVYEQFFGPGTRLTVL.

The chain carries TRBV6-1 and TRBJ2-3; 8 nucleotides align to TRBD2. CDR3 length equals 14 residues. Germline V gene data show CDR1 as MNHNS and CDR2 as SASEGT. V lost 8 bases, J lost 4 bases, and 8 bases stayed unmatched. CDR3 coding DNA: TGTGCCAGCTTCCAGCGGGAGAGCTCAGATACGCAGTATTTT. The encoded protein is CASFQRESSDTQYF.

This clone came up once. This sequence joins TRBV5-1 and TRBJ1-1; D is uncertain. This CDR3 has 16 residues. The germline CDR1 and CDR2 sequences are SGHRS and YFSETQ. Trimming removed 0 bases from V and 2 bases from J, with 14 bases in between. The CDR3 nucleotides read TGCGCCAGCAGCTTGGAATTGTCAGGCCTAAACACTGAAGCTTTCTTT. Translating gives CASSLELSGLNTEAFF.

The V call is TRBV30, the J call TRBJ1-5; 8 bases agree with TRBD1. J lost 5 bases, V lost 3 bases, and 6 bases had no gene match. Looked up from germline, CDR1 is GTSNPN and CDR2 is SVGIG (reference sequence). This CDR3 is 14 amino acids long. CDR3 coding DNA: TGTGCCTGGAGCCGGACAGGGTTCGATCAGCCCCAGCATTTT. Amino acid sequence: CAWSRTGFDQPQHF. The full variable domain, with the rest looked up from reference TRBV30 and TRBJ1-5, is SQTIHQWPATLVQPVGSPLSLECTVEGTSNPNLYWYRQAAGRGLQLLFYSVGIGQISSEVPQNLSASRPQDRQFILSSKKLLLSDSGFYLCAWSRTGFDQPQHFGDGTRLSIL.

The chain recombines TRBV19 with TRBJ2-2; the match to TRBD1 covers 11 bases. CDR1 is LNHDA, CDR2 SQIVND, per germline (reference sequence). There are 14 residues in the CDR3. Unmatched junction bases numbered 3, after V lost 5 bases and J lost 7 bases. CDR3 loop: CASSGTGGIGELFF. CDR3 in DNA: TGTGCCAGTAGTGGGACAGGGGGAATCGGGGAGCTGTTTTTT.

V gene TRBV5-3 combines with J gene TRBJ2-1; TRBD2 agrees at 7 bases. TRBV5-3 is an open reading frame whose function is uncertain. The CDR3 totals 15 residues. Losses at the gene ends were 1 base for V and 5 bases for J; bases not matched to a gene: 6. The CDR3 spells CARSLCERENNEQFF. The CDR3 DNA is TGTGCCAGAAGCTTGTGTGAGCGGGAAAACAATGAGCAGTTCTTC.

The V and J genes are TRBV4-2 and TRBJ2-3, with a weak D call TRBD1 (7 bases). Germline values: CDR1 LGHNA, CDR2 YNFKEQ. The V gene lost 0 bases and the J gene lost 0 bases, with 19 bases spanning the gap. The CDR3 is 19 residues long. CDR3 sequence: CASSQDYRRGESSTDTQYF. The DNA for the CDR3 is TGTGCCAGCAGCCAAGATTACCGCAGGGGGGAATCTAGCACAGATACGCAGTATTTT.

The CDR3 DNA is TGTGCCAGCAGCATACTACTAGCGGCCTCCTACGAGCAGTACTTC. This codes for CASSILLAASYEQYF. This chain joins TRBV7-2 and TRBJ2-7, with 8 bases aligning to TRBD2. Germline V gives CDR1 SGHTA, CDR2 FQGNSA. V lost 5 bases, J lost 0 bases, and 6 bases stayed unmatched. This CDR3 is built from 15 residues.

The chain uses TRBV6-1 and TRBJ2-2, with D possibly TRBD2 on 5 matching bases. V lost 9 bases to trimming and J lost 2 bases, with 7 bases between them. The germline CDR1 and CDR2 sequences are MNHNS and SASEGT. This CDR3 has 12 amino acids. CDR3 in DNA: TGTGCCAGTGGAGGTAACACCGGGGAGCTGTTTTTT. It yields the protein CASGGNTGELFF.